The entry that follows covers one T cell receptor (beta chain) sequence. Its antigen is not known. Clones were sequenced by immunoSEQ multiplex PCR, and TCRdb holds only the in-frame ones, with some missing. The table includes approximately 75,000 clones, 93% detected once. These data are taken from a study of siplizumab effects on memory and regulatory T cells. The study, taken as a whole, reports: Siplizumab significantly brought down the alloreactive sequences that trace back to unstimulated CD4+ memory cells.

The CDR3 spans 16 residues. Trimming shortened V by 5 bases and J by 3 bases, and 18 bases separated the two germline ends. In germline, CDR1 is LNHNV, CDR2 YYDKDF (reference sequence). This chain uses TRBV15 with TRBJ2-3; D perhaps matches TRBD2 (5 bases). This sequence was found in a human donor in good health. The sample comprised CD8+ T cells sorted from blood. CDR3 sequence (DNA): TGTGCCACCAGCTTCCCAAGCAGGACGGGGACAGATACGCAGTATTTT. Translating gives CATSFPSRTGTDTQYF. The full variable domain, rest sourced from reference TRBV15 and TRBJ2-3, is DAMVIQNPRYQVTQFGKPVTLSCSQTLNHNVMYWYQQKSSQAPKLLFHYYDKDFNNEADTPDNFQSRRPNTSFCFLDIRSPGLGDTAMYLCATSFPSRTGTDTQYFGPGTRLTVL.